This T cell receptor (beta chain) was sequenced in a study of T cells in Graves' hyperthyroidism and ophthalmopathy. Study-level findings and limits: Ophthalmopathy stood apart from stable hyperthyroidism in a 13 V-J model.

Absent ophthalmopathy progression within 18 months defined stable Graves' hyperthyroidism. Criteria for exclusion of patients were uncontrolled infection, other autoimmune disease, pregnancy or lactation. Clinical symptoms, serum thyroxine and TRAb, thyroid ultrasound and orbital computed tomography together formed the diagnostic basis. TCR beta CDR3 regions were amplified from RNA. During a first-round RT-PCR of the TCR CDR3, the HTBI primer set was used. MiXCR, run by TCRdb on the multiplex PCR reads, gives a single entry per CDR3 protein. The table lists fewer than 650,000 distinct CDR3 sequences, 14% of them singletons, with approximately 15% in the top ten. Notes on this clonotype: Its target is not known.

Per germline, CDR1 SGHRS and CDR2 YFSETQ. Trimming removed 0 bases at V and 5 bases at J, with 9 bases between. This CDR3 has 13 amino acids. Source material: blood. The chain employs TRBV5-1 and TRBJ2-7; D unresolved. The sequence was collected from a woman between 35 and 50 years old with Graves' hyperthyroidism. CDR3 nucleotides: TGCGCCAGCAGCTTGGAGTCACTAAACGAGCAGTACTTC. This sequence encodes CASSLESLNEQYF.